The clone carrying this T cell receptor (beta chain) appeared a few times. These data come from a study of blood T cell repertoires in COVID-19. Study summary: The United States, Italy and Spain supplied acute and convalescent COVID-19 samples. The cDNA or gDNA used as material had been derived from T cells, B-cell-depleted T cells, or PBMCs.

In the source study's methods: Researchers report that nucleated cell counts were estimated from reference gene primer amplification. Repertoires were generated with immunoSEQ multiplex PCR, while TCRdb's copy carries only in-frame clones and drops some. The V and J calls and clone size come from that table; D and trimming were worked out from the DNA. Counted here are 100,000 to 150,000 clones, more than 60% occurring once; the ten biggest clones make up approximately 2%. The origin of this receptor is an older woman with acute or convalescent COVID-19. Material: peripheral blood.

The CDR3 here is CASSSTLAVGFIEQYF. CDR3 coding DNA: TGTGCCAGCAGTTCGACCCTAGCCGTTGGGTTTATCGAGCAGTACTTC. This chain joins TRBV25-1 and TRBJ2-7; D may be TRBD2 (5 bases). The CDR3 contains 16 residues. CDR1 is MGHDK and CDR2 is SYGVNS in the germline V gene. V shed 5 bases and J shed 6 bases, with 23 bases lying between them.